A selection of T cell receptor beta chains follows, all from one sample in a study of cytomegalovirus exposure and HLA in healthy donors. Sequenced by immunoSEQ multiplex PCR; TCRdb stores in-frame clones only, minus some. The data show 70,000 to 90,000 clones, roughly 80% seen once. The sequencing input was PBMCs. Receptors originate from a man aged 25 to 40 in good health and CMV-seronegative. Both conserved end residues are part of each CDR3. A D gene is named only where the DNA matches it firmly. Expanded clones get a size class; other rows say once, few or many, or leave the size out.

CDR3 DNA,CDR3 protein,clone size,J gene,D gene,V gene
TGTGCCAGCAGCGTCGGGGGGTCGGACACCGGGGAGCTGTTTTTT,CASSVGGSDTGELFF,-,TRBJ2-2,TRBD2,TRBV9
TGCGCCAGCAGCCCTTGGACAGGGAACAATGAGCAGTTCTTC,CASSPWTGNNEQFF,-,TRBJ2-1,TRBD1,TRBV4-3
TGTGCCAGCAGCCCGGACAGGGGGCTAGCTAATGAAAAACTGTTTTTT,CASSPDRGLANEKLFF,-,TRBJ1-4,TRBD1,TRBV9
TGTGCCAGTCCCCCCAGGACAAGGGTGAAGAACACTGAAGCTTTCTTT,CASPPRTRVKNTEAFF,-,TRBJ1-1,-,TRBV28
TGTGCCATCGAGACCAGGGGTCAGCCCCAGCATTTT,CAIETRGQPQHF,-,TRBJ1-5,-,TRBV28
TGTGCCAGCTTGACAGGGACCTACACTGAAGCTTTCTTT,CASLTGTYTEAFF,-,TRBJ1-1,TRBD1,TRBV28
TGTGCCATCAGTGTAGCGGGAGACGAGTTCTTC,CAISVAGDEFF,-,TRBJ2-1,TRBD2,TRBV10-3
TGTGCCAGCAGCCAGGGCGGCAGGAATCAGCCCCAGCATTTT,CASSQGGRNQPQHF,once,TRBJ1-5,-,TRBV7-2
TGCGCCAGCAGCCAAGAAACAAGAGGCACTGAAGCTTTCTTT,CASSQETRGTEAFF,-,TRBJ1-1,-,TRBV4-1
TGTGCCAGCAGCCCCGGAGGGATTTTGACTGAAGCTTTCTTT,CASSPGGILTEAFF,-,TRBJ1-1,-,TRBV7-6
TGTGCCAGCAGCAAATACCGGACTAGCGGGAGCTCTTACAATGAGCAGTTCTTC,CASSKYRTSGSSYNEQFF,few,TRBJ2-1,-,TRBV21-1